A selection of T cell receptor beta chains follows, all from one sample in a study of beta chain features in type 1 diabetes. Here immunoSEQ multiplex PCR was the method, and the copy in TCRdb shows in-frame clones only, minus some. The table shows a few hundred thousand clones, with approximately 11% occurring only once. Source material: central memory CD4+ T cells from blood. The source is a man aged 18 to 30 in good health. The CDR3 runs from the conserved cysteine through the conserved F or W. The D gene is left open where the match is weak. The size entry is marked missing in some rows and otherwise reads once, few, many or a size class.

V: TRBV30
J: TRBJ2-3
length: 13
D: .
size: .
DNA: TGTGCCTGGACTTTCGCGAGCACAGATACGCAGTATTTT
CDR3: CAWTFASTDTQYF

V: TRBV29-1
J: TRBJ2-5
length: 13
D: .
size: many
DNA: TGCAGCGTTGATCGCGACTATCGCGAGACCCAGTACTTC
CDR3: CSVDRDYRETQYF

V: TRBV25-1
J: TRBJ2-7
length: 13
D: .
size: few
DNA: TGTGCCAGCAGGCCGGGGGATGCCTACGAGCAGTACTTC
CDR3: CASRPGDAYEQYF

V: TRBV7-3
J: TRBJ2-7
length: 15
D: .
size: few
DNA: TGTGCCAGCAGCCCCGATGGGGTGATCGGTGACGAGCAGTACTTC
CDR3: CASSPDGVIGDEQYF

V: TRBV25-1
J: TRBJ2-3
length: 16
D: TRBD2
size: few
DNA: TGTGCCAGCCAAGATGCCGGAGCGGGATGGGCAGATACGCAGTATTTT
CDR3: CASQDAGAGWADTQYF

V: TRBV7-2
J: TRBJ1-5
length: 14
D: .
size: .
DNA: TGTGCCAGCAGCTTCACAGGGATCAATCAGCCCCAGCATTTT
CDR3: CASSFTGINQPQHF

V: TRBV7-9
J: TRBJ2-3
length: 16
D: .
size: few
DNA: TGTGCCAGCAGCCCGCGGGGAGGTACAAGCACAGATACGCAGTATTTT
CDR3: CASSPRGGTSTDTQYF

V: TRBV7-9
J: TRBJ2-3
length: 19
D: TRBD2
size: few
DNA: TGTGCCAGCAGCTCCCGCAGAGGGGGACTAGCGGGAGATGCAGATACGCAGTATTTT
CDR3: CASSSRRGGLAGDADTQYF

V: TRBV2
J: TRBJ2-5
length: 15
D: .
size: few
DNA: TGTGCCAGCAGCGCCCAGGCCGGATACCAAGAGACCCAGTACTTC
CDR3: CASSAQAGYQETQYF

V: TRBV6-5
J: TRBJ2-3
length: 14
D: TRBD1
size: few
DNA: TGTGCCAGCAGTCCAGGACAGGGCACAGATACGCAGTATTTT
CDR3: CASSPGQGTDTQYF

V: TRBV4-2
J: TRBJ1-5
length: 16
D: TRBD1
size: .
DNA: TGTGCCAGCAGCCAAGATGCGACAGGGGGCAATCAGCCCCAGCATTTT
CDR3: CASSQDATGGNQPQHF

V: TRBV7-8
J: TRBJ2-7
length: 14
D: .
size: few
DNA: TGTGCCAGCAGCCCGGGACATTCTGTCTACGAGCAGTACTTC
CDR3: CASSPGHSVYEQYF

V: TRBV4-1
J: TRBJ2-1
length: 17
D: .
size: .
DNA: TGCGCCAGCAGCCAAGATGGGGGGCTGAGCTCCTACAATGAGCAGTTCTTC
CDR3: CASSQDGGLSSYNEQFF

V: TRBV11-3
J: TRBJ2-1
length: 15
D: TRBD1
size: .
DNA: TGTGCCAGCAGCCAATCAGGACAGGGAAGGAATGAGCAGTTCTTC
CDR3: CASSQSGQGRNEQFF

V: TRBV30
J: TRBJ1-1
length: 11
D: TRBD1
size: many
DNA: TGTGCCTGGAGCTCGGACAGGGAAGCTTTCTTT
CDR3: CAWSSDREAFF

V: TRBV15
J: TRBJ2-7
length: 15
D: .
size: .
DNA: TGTGCCACCAGCAGAGATTTGTCACAGGGCTACGAGCAGTACTTC
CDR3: CATSRDLSQGYEQYF

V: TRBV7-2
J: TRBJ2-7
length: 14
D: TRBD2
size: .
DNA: TGTGCCAGCAGCCGGGGACTAGCGGGATACGAGCAGTACTTC
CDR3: CASSRGLAGYEQYF

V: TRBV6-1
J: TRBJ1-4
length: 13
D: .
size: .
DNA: TGTGCCAGCAGGTGGGAGTATAATGAAAAACTGTTTTTT
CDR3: CASRWEYNEKLFF

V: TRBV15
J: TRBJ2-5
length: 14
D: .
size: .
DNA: TGTGCCACCAGCAGAGATCCCCTTGTTGGGACCCAGTACTTC
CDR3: CATSRDPLVGTQYF

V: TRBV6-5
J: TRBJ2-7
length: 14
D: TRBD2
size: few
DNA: TGTGCCAGCAGTTCCGGGACTAGCGGGATCGAGCAGTACTTC
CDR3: CASSSGTSGIEQYF

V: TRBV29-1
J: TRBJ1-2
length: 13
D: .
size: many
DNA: TGCAGCGTGGCTCGGAACGAAATCTATGGCTACACCTTC
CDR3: CSVARNEIYGYTF

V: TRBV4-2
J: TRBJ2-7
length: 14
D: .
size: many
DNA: TGTGCCAGCAGCCGTACTCGATACGACTACGAGCAGTACTTC
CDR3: CASSRTRYDYEQYF

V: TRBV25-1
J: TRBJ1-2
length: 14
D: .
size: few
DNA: TGTGCCAGCAGTGGGTGGACAGAGAACTATGGCTACACCTTC
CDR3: CASSGWTENYGYTF

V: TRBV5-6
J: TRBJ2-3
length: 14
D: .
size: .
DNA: TGTGCCAGCAGTCAATCCGGGACTCGAGATACGCAGTATTTT
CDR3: CASSQSGTRDTQYF

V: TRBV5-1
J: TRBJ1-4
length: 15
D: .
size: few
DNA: TGCGCCAGCAGCAGAATACCGGGACAAGGGGAAAAACTGTTTTTT
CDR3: CASSRIPGQGEKLFF

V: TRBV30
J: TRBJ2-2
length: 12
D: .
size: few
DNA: TGTGCCTGGAGAGGGGGAACCGGGGAGCTGTTTTTT
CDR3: CAWRGGTGELFF

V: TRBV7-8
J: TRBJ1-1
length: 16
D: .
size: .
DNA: TGTGCCAGCAGCTTAGGGGTCGGGCCCCCAAACACTGAAGCTTTCTTT
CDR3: CASSLGVGPPNTEAFF

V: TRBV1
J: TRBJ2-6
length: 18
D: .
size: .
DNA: TGCACCAGCAGTGACGGAAGTTTGGCACAAAGTCGGGCCAACGTCCTGACTTTC
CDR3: CTSSDGSLAQSRANVLTF

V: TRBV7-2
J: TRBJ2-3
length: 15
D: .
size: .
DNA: TGTGCCAGCAGCTTTTTAGCAACTAGCACAGATACGCAGTATTTT
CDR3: CASSFLATSTDTQYF

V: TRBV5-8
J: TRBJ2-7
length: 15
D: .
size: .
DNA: TGTGCCAGCAGCCGAAAGCTAGCTTGGTCCTACGAGCAGTACTTC
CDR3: CASSRKLAWSYEQYF

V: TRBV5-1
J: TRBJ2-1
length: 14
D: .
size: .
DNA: TGCGCCAGCAGCTTAAGCGGGCCCGACGCTGAGCAGTTCTTC
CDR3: CASSLSGPDAEQFF

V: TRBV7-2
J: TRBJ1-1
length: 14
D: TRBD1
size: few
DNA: TGTGCCAGCAGCCCGTCGGACAGGAGAACTGAAGCTTTCTTT
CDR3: CASSPSDRRTEAFF

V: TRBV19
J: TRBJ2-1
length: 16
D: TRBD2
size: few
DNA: TGTGCCAGTAGTACCGGGACTAGCGGGAGTTGGAATGAGCAGTTCTTC
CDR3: CASSTGTSGSWNEQFF

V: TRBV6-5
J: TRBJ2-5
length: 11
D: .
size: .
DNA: TGTGCGGCGACTTACCAAGAGACCCAGTACTTC
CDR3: CAATYQETQYF